One sample yielded the 20 T cell receptor beta chains listed below, sequenced in a study of cytomegalovirus exposure and HLA in healthy donors. 13 Jbeta primers and 60 Vbeta primers were used for the PCR. Sequencing was performed with immunoSEQ multiplex PCR; in TCRdb, only in-frame clones are kept and a portion is missing. The sample totals about 54,000 clones. Sequencing used PBMCs. Source of these receptors: a woman between 40 and 55 years old in good health and CMV-seronegative.

The rearrangement joins TRBV28 to TRBJ2-6, with D perhaps TRBD2 (6 bases). V gave up 7 bases and J gave up 0 bases, with 16 bases separating them. Germline loops: CDR1 MDHEN, CDR2 SYDVKM. CDR3 length equals 17 residues. DNA of the CDR3: TGTGCCAGCAAGGGAGGAGGCCCCATCTCTGGGGCCAACGTCCTGACTTTC. Residues: CASKGGGPISGANVLTF.

The genes are TRBV18 and TRBJ1-5; 7 positions match TRBD1. V trimming: 4 bases; J trimming: 2 bases; junction bases outside the gene matches: 8. From germline, CDR1 is KGHSH and CDR2 LQKENI. The CDR3 is made up of 16 amino acids. The CDR3 reads CASSLTGDVGNQPQHF. In DNA, the CDR3 is TGTGCCAGCTCACTTACAGGGGATGTAGGCAATCAGCCCCAGCATTTT.

This rearrangement joins TRBV6-5 to TRBJ2-3, with a possible D match to TRBD1 (5 bases). The ends were cut back, 7 bases at V and 10 bases at J, with 21 bases in the middle. The CDR3 consists of 14 residues. Germline assignment: CDR1 MNHEY and CDR2 SVGAGI. CDR3 sequence (DNA): TGTGCCAGCACTCTTGGGGCTGGCGCCTATGCGCAGTATTTT. It codes for CASTLGAGAYAQYF.

CDR3 sequence (DNA): TGTGCCAGCTCACCACAAGGGGGGGACGAGCAGTACTTC. Translating gives CASSPQGGDEQYF. V gene TRBV18 combines with J gene TRBJ2-7, with a possible D match to TRBD2 (7 bases). Trimming removed 1 base from V and 5 bases from J, with 9 bases in between. The germline V gene encodes CDR1 KGHSH and CDR2 LQKENI. The CDR3 extends over 13 amino acids.

This chain links TRBV4-2 with TRBJ2-1; TRBD2 matches at 12 bases. The CDR3 runs 16 residues. V gave up 0 bases and J gave up 9 bases; unmatched junction bases: 6. The germline V gene encodes CDR1 LGHNA and CDR2 YNFKEQ. Here the CDR3 reads CASSQDSSGGAPEQFF. For the CDR3, the DNA is TGTGCCAGCAGCCAAGATTCTAGCGGGGGGGCCCCTGAGCAGTTCTTC.

Here the CDR3 reads CAWAGGRSGYEQFF. For the CDR3, the DNA is TGTGCCTGGGCGGGGGGGCGGTCAGGTTATGAGCAGTTCTTC. The V gene is TRBV30, the J gene TRBJ2-1, with 9 positions matching TRBD2. Looked up from germline, CDR1 is GTSNPN and CDR2 is SVGIG (reference sequence). CDR3 length: 14 amino acids. The V gene end was trimmed by 5 bases and the J gene end by 8 bases; junction bases not matched to a gene: 10.

The J gene is TRBJ2-7, the V gene TRBV9; 7 nucleotides agree with TRBD1. CDR3 size: 15 residues. From germline, CDR1 is SGDLS and CDR2 YYNGEE. Trimming removed 1 base from V and 2 bases from J; junction bases left unmatched: 6. CDR3 DNA: TGTGCCAGCAGCGTATCCGGGACAGCCACCTACGAGCAGTACTTC. Protein sequence: CASSVSGTATYEQYF.

J is TRBJ2-1 and V is TRBV5-1, with D possibly being TRBD1 (6 bases). The CDR3 covers 16 residues. The V end was cut by 0 bases, the J end by 7 bases, with 17 bases between. CDR1 is SGHRS, CDR2 YFSETQ, per germline. CDR3 sequence reads: CASSLDNFLRGNEQFF. CDR3 coding DNA: TGCGCCAGCAGCTTGGACAACTTCCTGAGGGGGAATGAGCAGTTCTTC.

The chain is built from TRBV7-2 and TRBJ1-2; D might be TRBD1 (6 bases). The V end was cut by 3 bases, the J end by 6 bases, with 11 bases between. Germline lookup yields CDR1 SGHTA and CDR2 FQGNSA. The CDR3 has 13 residues. The CDR3 DNA reads TGTGCCAGCAGCTTTCCGGACAGACATGGCTACACCTTC. Translating gives CASSFPDRHGYTF. The whole variable domain, filled in from reference TRBV7-2 and TRBJ1-2, reads GAGVSQSPSNKVTEKGKDVELRCDPISGHTALYWYRQSLGQGLEFLIYFQGNSAPDKSGLPSDRFSAERTGGSVSTLTIQRTQQEDSAVYLCASSFPDRHGYTFGSGTRLTVV.

The V gene is TRBV28, the J gene TRBJ2-5; D may be TRBD2 (5 bases). V was trimmed by 2 bases and J by 1 base, leaving 14 bases between them. CDR3 length: 16 amino acids. In germline, CDR1 is MDHEN, CDR2 SYDVKM. CDR3 nucleotide sequence: TGTGCCAGCAGTTTAGGCCCCTCGGGGTCCCAAGAGACCCAGTACTTC. This codes for CASSLGPSGSQETQYF.

This sequence joins TRBV18 and TRBJ2-7, with 10 bases aligning to TRBD2. CDR3 length: 17 amino acids. J gave up 0 bases and V 3 bases, and 8 bases lay outside the gene matches. The V gene's germline CDR1 is KGHSH and CDR2 LQKENI. As DNA, the CDR3 is TGTGCCAGCTCACCTCGTGGATTAGCGGGGGGCTCCTACGAGCAGTACTTC. Protein product: CASSPRGLAGGSYEQYF.

A word on this clone: Sequence at one end of the junction differs from germline and may be a read error. V and J are TRBV27 and TRBJ1-1, with a weak D call TRBD1 (6 bases). Looked up from germline, CDR1 is MNHEY and CDR2 is SMNVEV (reference sequence). This CDR3 is built from 14 residues. The CDR3 region has the DNA TGTGCCAGCAGTATCCGAAGGGGGGGGACTGAAGATTTCTTT. Residues: CASSIRRGGTEDFF.

The rearrangement links TRBV28 to TRBJ1-2, with 7 positions matching TRBD1. This CDR3 has 13 amino acids. CDR1 MDHEN and CDR2 SYDVKM come from the germline V gene. The V segment lost 6 bases and the J segment 5 bases; nucleotides outside the gene matches: 6. CDR3 coding DNA: TGTGCCAGCAGCTCTCAGGGGGTTTATGGCTACACCTTC. Encoded protein: CASSSQGVYGYTF.

V gene TRBV30 combines with J gene TRBJ1-2; D not certain. The CDR3 is made up of 10 amino acids. The V and J ends lost 0 bases and 8 bases respectively, with 4 bases between them. Germline-derived CDR1 and CDR2 are GTSNPN and SVGIG (reference sequence). This chain's CDR3 is CAWSVQGYTF. CDR3 in DNA: TGTGCCTGGAGTGTACAGGGCTACACCTTC.

The rearrangement uses TRBV5-1 and TRBJ2-1, with 8 bases fitting TRBD2. This CDR3 spans 15 amino acids. Germline V CDR1 and CDR2: SGHRS, YFSETQ. Trimming cost V 4 bases and J 5 bases; bases outside gene matches: 8. The CDR3 sequence: CASSGGLGTDNEQFF. In DNA, the CDR3 is TGCGCCAGCAGCGGGGGACTAGGCACCGACAATGAGCAGTTCTTC.

V gene TRBV28 combines with J gene TRBJ1-5, with 7 bases aligning to TRBD1. Germline loops: CDR1 MDHEN, CDR2 SYDVKM. V trimming: 7 bases; J trimming: 5 bases; junction bases outside the gene matches: 2. The CDR3 consists of 12 residues. Written as DNA, the CDR3 is TGTGCCAGCATAACAGGGGATCAGCCCCAGCATTTT. Translating gives CASITGDQPQHF. Full variable domain (outside the CDR3, taken from reference TRBV28 and TRBJ1-5): DVKVTQSSRYLVKRTGEKVFLECVQDMDHENMFWYRQDPGLGLRLIYFSYDVKMKEKGDIPEGYSVSREKKERFSLILESASTNQTSMYLCASITGDQPQHFGDGTRLSIL.

J is TRBJ1-1 and V is TRBV6-6; tentative D call: TRBD1 (6 bases). CDR3 size: 14 residues. V lost 2 bases and J 1 base, leaving 8 bases between the germline ends. Germline V gene data show CDR1 as MNHNY and CDR2 as SVGAGI (reference sequence). The CDR3, as DNA: TGTGCCAGCAGTTACGGGACATCGAACACTGAAGCTTTCTTT. This encodes CASSYGTSNTEAFF.

The chain carries TRBV7-9 and TRBJ2-1; a weak D match, TRBD1 (6 bases). Germline loops: CDR1 SEHNR, CDR2 FQNEAQ (reference sequence). CDR3 size: 16 residues. Trimming removed 1 base from V and 6 bases from J, with 16 bases in between. In DNA form, the CDR3 reads TGTGCCAGCAGCTTAGAAACAGGGCTGGCCCTCAATGAGCAGTTCTTC. Protein product: CASSLETGLALNEQFF. The full variable domain, with the rest looked up from reference TRBV7-9 and TRBJ2-1, is DTGVSQNPRHKITKRGQNVTFRCDPISEHNRLYWYRQTLGQGPEFLTYFQNEAQLEKSRLLSDRFSAERPKGSFSTLEIQRTEQGDSAMYLCASSLETGLALNEQFFGPGTRLTVL.

The CDR3 DNA is TGTGCCGTCCCGGGGGGGAGGACTAATGAAAAACTGTTTTTT. Translation gives CAVPGGRTNEKLFF. The rearrangement joins TRBV7-9 to TRBJ1-4, with D possibly matching TRBD1 (5 bases). CDR1 SEHNR and CDR2 FQNEAQ come from the germline V gene (reference sequence). This CDR3 has 14 residues. V lost 11 bases and J 2 bases, leaving 15 bases between the germline ends.

The CDR3 loop is CASSSSGTLQETQYF. CDR3 DNA sequence: TGTGCCAGCAGTTCCTCCGGGACACTGCAAGAGACCCAGTACTTC. This sequence joins TRBV6-5 and TRBJ2-5; D perhaps matches TRBD1 (6 bases). The ends were cut back, 4 bases at V and 2 bases at J, with 14 bases in the middle. This CDR3 region has 15 residues. CDR1 and CDR2 from the germline V gene are MNHEY and SVGAGI.